This T cell receptor beta chain was captured by sequencing in a study of PD-1 blockade in classical Hodgkin lymphoma. Germline V lookup: CDR1 MDHEN, CDR2 SYDVKM. Trimming removed 5 bases from V and 3 bases from J, with 14 bases in between. The CDR3 has 14 residues. Relapse after autologous stem cell transplantation occurred in every patient, and brentuximab vedotin exposure varied. Profiled with immunoSEQ multiplex PCR; TCRdb holds only in-frame clones, not every one. The table shows about 100,000 clones, with about 89% occurring only once. This rearrangement joins TRBV28 to TRBJ2-7; D is tentatively TRBD1 or TRBD2 (6 bases each). This specimen consisted of peripheral blood mononuclear cells (PBMCs), obtained before the second cycle of nivolumab. This receptor was identified in a human donor with classical Hodgkin lymphoma. CDR3 region: CASSAGGGIYEQYF. The DNA of the CDR3 is TGTGCCAGCAGTGCCGGGGGCGGTATCTACGAGCAGTACTTC.